A selection of T cell receptor beta chains follows, all from one sample in a study of T cell repertoires in cytomegalovirus infection. TCRdb recomputed calls from the reads with MiXCR, one row per CDR3 protein. In the table there are fewer than 30,000 distinct CDR3 sequences, approximately 18% of which are singletons. Antigens for these TCRs are unknown. Source: CD8+ T cells from cultured PBMCs, taken from culture after CMV antigen stimulation. The receptors were sampled from a human donor in good health (CMV status not recorded). Some clones in this sample may be carry-over from other donors' samples. CDR3s include the opening cysteine and the closing phenylalanine or tryptophan. A D gene is named only where the DNA matches it firmly. Size is omitted from some rows. Given values are once, few, many or a class for expanded clones.

V	J	size	D	DNA	CDR3
TRBV10-3	TRBJ2-1	-	TRBD2	TGTGCCATCAGCTCGCTAGCGGGAGGGCCCCCGTACAATGAGCAGTTCTTC	CAISSLAGGPPYNEQFF
TRBV6-2/TRBV6-3	TRBJ2-1	many	TRBD2	TGTGCCAGCAGCTCAGATGGCGGGGGGTACAATGAGCAGTTCTTC	CASSSDGGGYNEQFF
TRBV7-2	TRBJ2-3	-	TRBD1	TGTGCCAGCAGCTCTGGGACAGGACCTAGCACAGATACGCAGTATTTT	CASSSGTGPSTDTQYF
TRBV15	TRBJ2-7	many	TRBD1	TGTGCCACCAGCAGGAGGGACAGGGGATTGGAGCAGTACTTC	CATSRRDRGLEQYF
TRBV7-9	TRBJ2-3	many	TRBD2	TGTGCCAGCAGGAGTACCGGGACTAAATCAGATACGCAGTATTTT	CASRSTGTKSDTQYF
TRBV7-2	TRBJ1-6	-	TRBD1	TGTGCCAGCAGCCGAGACCGTAACAGGGGATGGAATGGTTCACCCCTCCACTTT	CASSRDRNRGWNGSPLHF
TRBV28	TRBJ2-3	few	TRBD2	TGTGCCAGCAGCACTAGCGGAGGAACCCCTCATACGCAGTATTTT	CASSTSGGTPHTQYF
TRBV12-3/TRBV12-4	TRBJ1-4	few	TRBD1	TGTGCCAGCAGTCACCGGGACAGGGAAGAAAAACTGTTTTTT	CASSHRDREEKLFF
TRBV6-1	TRBJ1-2	few	TRBD1	TGTGCCAGCAGTGAAGGTTCAGGGGGACGTTACGGCTACACCTTC	CASSEGSGGRYGYTF
TRBV4-1	TRBJ1-1	many	-	TGCGCCAGCAGCCAAGAGCGCGGGAAAGAAGCTTTCTTT	CASSQERGKEAFF
TRBV7-2	TRBJ2-3	-	TRBD2	TGTGCCAGCAGCTTATCAGTCCGCGGGAGAACAGATACGCAGTATTTT	CASSLSVRGRTDTQYF
TRBV12-3/TRBV12-4	TRBJ2-1	-	TRBD2	TGTGCCAGCAGTTTTCGAGCGGGAGGGCCGGAGCGGAATGAGCAGTTCTTC	CASSFRAGGPERNEQFF